Listed here are 5 T cell receptor beta chains from one sample, sequenced in a study of T cell changes during pregnancy in multiple sclerosis. Repertoires were generated with immunoSEQ multiplex PCR, while TCRdb's copy carries only in-frame clones and drops some. The sample has tens of thousands of clones; 92% are singletons. Specimen: CD4+ T cells from peripheral blood mononuclear cells, collected after pregnancy. Receptors were obtained from a female donor with multiple sclerosis, enrolled in a pregnancy study.

V and J are TRBV5-4 and TRBJ1-3; D is unresolved. Trimming pared 2 bases from V and 2 bases from J, leaving 17 bases between. Germline CDR1 SGHNT, CDR2 YYREEE (reference sequence). The CDR3 covers 17 residues. CDR3 in amino acids: CASSLQSALKTGNTIYF. The CDR3 DNA is TGTGCCAGCAGCTTACAGTCTGCTCTTAAAACTGGAAACACCATATATTTT.

The rearrangement joins TRBV7-8 to TRBJ2-7, with D possibly being TRBD1 (5 bases). In germline, CDR1 is SGHVS, CDR2 FQNEAQ. The CDR3 has 15 amino acids. V dropped 5 bases and J dropped 2 bases, with 16 bases sitting between them. CDR3 sequence: CASSEGHQRAYEQYF. The DNA of the CDR3 is TGTGCCAGCAGCGAAGGACACCAGAGAGCCTACGAGCAGTACTTC.

Only one count was recorded for this clone. V gene TRBV4-1 combines with J gene TRBJ2-5; 10 bases fit TRBD2. CDR1 and CDR2 from the germline V gene are MGHRA and YSYEKL. With V trimmed by 4 bases and J by 3 bases, 8 bases remained unmatched. The CDR3 is made up of 16 amino acids. The CDR3 coding sequence is TGCGCCAGCAGCCTCCGCCCCCTAGCGGGGGAAGAGACCCAGTACTTC. This codes for CASSLRPLAGEETQYF.

This chain uses TRBV7-3 with TRBJ1-5; unclear D gene. Trimming left V 2 bases short and J 7 bases short, with 12 bases between. The CDR3 is 14 amino acids. From germline, CDR1 is SGHTA and CDR2 FQGTGA. The CDR3, as DNA: TGTGCCAGCAGCTTAGAAGGCGGGTACCAGCCCCAGCATTTT. Protein: CASSLEGGYQPQHF.

The V call is TRBV5-8, the J call TRBJ2-1; 7 bases map to TRBD1. Germline V gives CDR1 SGHTS, CDR2 YDEGEE. The CDR3 sequence is 15 residues long. J was trimmed by 9 bases and V by 1 base; bases with no gene match: 10. Here the CDR3 DNA reads TGTGCCAGCAGCTTGCGACAAACAGGGGTAGTTGAGCAGTTCTTC. Amino acid sequence: CASSLRQTGVVEQFF.